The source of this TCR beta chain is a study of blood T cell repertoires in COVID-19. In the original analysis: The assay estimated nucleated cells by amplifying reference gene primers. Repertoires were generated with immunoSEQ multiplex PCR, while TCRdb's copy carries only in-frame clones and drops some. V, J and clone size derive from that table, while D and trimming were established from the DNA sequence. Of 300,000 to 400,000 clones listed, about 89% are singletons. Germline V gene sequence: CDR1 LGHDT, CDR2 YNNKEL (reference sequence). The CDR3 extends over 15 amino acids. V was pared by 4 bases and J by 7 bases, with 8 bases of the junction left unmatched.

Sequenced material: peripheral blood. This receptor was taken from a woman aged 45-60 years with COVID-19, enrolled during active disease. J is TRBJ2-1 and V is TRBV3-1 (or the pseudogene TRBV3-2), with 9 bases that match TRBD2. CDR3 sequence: CASSRPSGIINEQFF. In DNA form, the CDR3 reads TGTGCCAGCAGCCGACCTAGCGGGATCATAAATGAGCAGTTCTTC.